The 20 T cell receptor beta chains given below trace back to one sample, sequenced in a study of T cell responses to AZD1222 COVID-19 vaccine. Some clones are missing from TCRdb's copy, which holds only in-frame ones; the method was immunoSEQ multiplex PCR. Found here are about 100,000 clones, about 85% of them singletons; the top ten hold 4% to 6%. This specimen was peripheral blood, taken on day 0 of AZD1222 vaccination. The receptor source for this set is an adult in good health.

The chain uses TRBV2 and TRBJ1-1, with D unclear. Looked up from germline, CDR1 is SNHLY and CDR2 is FYNNEI. The CDR3 length is 13 residues. The ends were cut back, 3 bases at V and 1 base at J, with 6 bases in the middle. CDR3 in DNA: TGTGCCAGCAGTGAGGGCTCGAACACTGAAGCTTTCTTT. The encoded protein is CASSEGSNTEAFF.

The chain couples TRBV9 to TRBJ1-2; weak D call: TRBD1 (5 bases). V was cut by 0 bases and J by 2 bases, with 8 bases left in between. The length of the CDR3 is 14 residues. Germline V CDR1 and CDR2: SGDLS, YYNGEE. CDR3 protein: CASSVDSGNYGYTF. The CDR3 nucleotides read TGTGCCAGCAGCGTAGACTCAGGGAACTATGGCTACACCTTC.

The V gene is TRBV7-2, the J gene TRBJ2-5, with TRBD2 matching over 8 bases. Germline V gives CDR1 SGHTA, CDR2 FQGNSA. The J segment lost 1 base and the V segment lost 5 bases, leaving 3 bases of the junction unmatched. This CDR3 comprises 14 residues. CDR3: CASSRGGSQETQYF. In DNA form, the CDR3 reads TGTGCCAGCAGCCGGGGGGGGTCCCAAGAGACCCAGTACTTC. Complete variable domain (other parts from reference TRBV7-2 and TRBJ2-5): GAGVSQSPSNKVTEKGKDVELRCDPISGHTALYWYRQSLGQGLEFLIYFQGNSAPDKSGLPSDRFSAERTGGSVSTLTIQRTQQEDSAVYLCASSRGGSQETQYFGPGTRLLVL.

This chain connects TRBV27 to TRBJ1-6; D not certain. Germline loops: CDR1 MNHEY, CDR2 SMNVEV (reference sequence). There are 17 residues in the CDR3. Trimming shortened V by 6 bases and J by 0 bases, and 15 bases separated the two germline ends. The CDR3 DNA reads TGTGCCAGCAGCCCCGGCAGGCCGAGCTCCTATAATTCACCCCTCCACTTT. Its protein product is CASSPGRPSSYNSPLHF.

V usage is TRBV2 and J usage is TRBJ1-5, with TRBD1 as a possible D gene (5 bases). V lost 4 bases and J 2 bases, leaving 9 bases between the germline ends. The germline V gene has CDR1 SNHLY and CDR2 FYNNEI. This CDR3 contains 14 residues. CDR3 residues: CASSVGGGNQPQHF. The CDR3 nucleotides read TGTGCCAGCAGTGTGGGGGGTGGCAATCAGCCCCAGCATTTT.

This clone showed up just once. V is TRBV30 and J is TRBJ1-5, with D perhaps TRBD1 (6 bases). CDR1 and CDR2 from the germline V gene are GTSNPN and SVGIG (reference sequence). Trimming took off 0 bases at V and 4 bases at J, with 13 bases between the two ends. This CDR3 is 15 amino acids long. CDR3 region: CAWSVFRGDNQPQHF. The CDR3 nucleotides read TGTGCCTGGAGTGTGTTCAGGGGTGATAATCAGCCCCAGCATTTT.

This chain uses TRBV7-2 with TRBJ2-3, with 11 nucleotides matching TRBD2. The length of the CDR3 is 14 residues. CDR1 and CDR2 (germline): SGHTA, FQGNSA. Trimming removed 5 bases from V and 14 bases from J; junction bases left unmatched: 12. CDR3 protein: CASSPDTSGRGRYF. CDR3 sequence (DNA): TGTGCCAGCAGCCCGGACACTAGCGGGAGAGGACGGTATTTT.

The chain recombines TRBV4-3 with TRBJ2-7; D is unclear. With 4 bases removed from V and 3 bases from J, the gap between germline ends came to 10 bases. The CDR3 consists of 13 residues. The germline CDR1 and CDR2 sequences are LGHNA and YSLEER. CDR3 DNA sequence: TGCGCCAGCAGCCTCGAGGCAGGCTACGAGCAGTACTTC. This codes for CASSLEAGYEQYF.

The chain combines TRBV4-3 with TRBJ2-5; 9 bases fit TRBD2. With 4 bases clipped from V and 5 bases from J, the junction kept 11 bases outside the gene matches. The germline V gene encodes CDR1 LGHNA and CDR2 YSLEER. The CDR3 has 16 amino acids. CDR3 nucleotides: TGCGCCAGCAGCCCTCCGGGACTAGCTCCCCCGGAGACCCAGTACTTC. It codes for CASSPPGLAPPETQYF.

V and J are TRBV7-2 and TRBJ1-2; a possible D gene is TRBD1 (5 bases). Germline V gene data show CDR1 as SGHTA and CDR2 as FQGNSA. The CDR3 extends over 14 amino acids. Trimming left V 1 base short and J 10 bases short, with 16 bases between. The CDR3 region has the DNA TGTGCCAGCAGCTTAGAAGGGACGGCGTCTGACTACACCTTC. Translation gives CASSLEGTASDYTF.

The count of this clone is one. The identical CDR3 is also encoded by other nucleotide sequences in the sample. The genes are TRBV7-2 and TRBJ2-1; D unresolved. Germline values: CDR1 SGHTA, CDR2 FQGNSA. CDR3 length: 11 amino acids. The V end was cut by 0 bases, the J end by 7 bases, with 1 base between. The CDR3 is CASSLANEQFF. The CDR3 DNA follows: TGTGCCAGCAGCTTAGCGAATGAGCAGTTCTTC.

The DNA of the CDR3 is TGCGCCAGCAGCGCGGGACAGGTTTACTATGGCTACACCTTC. Amino acids: CASSAGQVYYGYTF. The J gene is TRBJ1-2, the V gene TRBV5-1, with TRBD1 matching over 8 bases. CDR3 length: 14 residues. Germline values: CDR1 SGHRS, CDR2 YFSETQ. V lost 4 bases, J lost 3 bases, and 5 bases stayed unmatched.

This rearrangement joins TRBV5-6 to TRBJ1-2, with no clear D. V lost 0 bases and J lost 0, with 9 bases in between. There are 15 residues in the CDR3. CDR1 is SGHDT and CDR2 is YYEEEE in the germline V gene. CDR3 in amino acids: CASSLAGSSNYGYTF. CDR3 nucleotide sequence: TGTGCCAGCAGCTTGGCGGGCAGCTCTAACTATGGCTACACCTTC. Combining the CDR3 with reference TRBV5-6 and TRBJ1-2 gives the whole variable domain DAGVTQSPTHLIKTRGQQVTLRCSPKSGHDTVSWYQQALGQGPQFIFQYYEEEERQRGNFPDRFSGHQFPNYSSELNVNALLLGDSALYLCASSLAGSSNYGYTFGSGTRLTVV.

The V call is TRBV7-8, the J call TRBJ2-6; D is uncertain. CDR1 and CDR2 (germline): SGHVS, FQNEAQ. Trimming took off 4 bases at V and 0 bases at J, with 7 bases between the two ends. The CDR3 contains 15 residues. The CDR3 bases are TGTGCCAGCAGCTCCTGGGCCTCTGGGGCCAACGTCCTGACTTTC. This encodes CASSSWASGANVLTF.

This rearrangement joins TRBV5-5 to TRBJ2-7; 14 nucleotides match TRBD2. CDR3 length: 15 residues. From germline, CDR1 is SGHKS and CDR2 YYEKEE (reference sequence). V dropped 3 bases and J dropped 3; count of bases not matched to a gene: 2. CDR3 loop: CASSSGLAGGYEQYF. The CDR3 region has the DNA TGTGCCAGCAGCTCAGGACTAGCGGGGGGCTACGAGCAGTACTTC. Variable domain in full (rest from reference TRBV5-5 and TRBJ2-7): DAGVTQSPTHLIKTRGQQVTLRCSPISGHKSVSWYQQVLGQGPQFIFQYYEKEERGRGNFPDRFSARQFPNYSSELNVNALLLGDSALYLCASSSGLAGGYEQYFGPGTRLTVT.

The rearrangement joins TRBV30 to TRBJ1-1, with D hard to call. In germline, CDR1 is GTSNPN, CDR2 SVGIG (reference sequence). This CDR3 region has 12 residues. Trimming removed 0 bases from V and 3 bases from J, with 5 bases in between. The CDR3 is CAWSVGYTEAFF. In DNA, the CDR3 is TGTGCCTGGAGTGTTGGATACACTGAAGCTTTCTTT.

The chain recombines TRBV9 with TRBJ2-5; TRBD2 aligns across 7 bases. The ends lost 3 bases at V and 4 bases at J; junction bases unmatched: 9. Germline values: CDR1 SGDLS, CDR2 YYNGEE. The CDR3 runs 15 residues. CDR3 residues: CASSAPGRERETQYF. The CDR3 DNA is TGTGCCAGCAGCGCCCCAGGGAGGGAGAGAGAGACCCAGTACTTC. Complete variable domain (other parts from reference TRBV9 and TRBJ2-5): DSGVTQTPKHLITATGQRVTLRCSPRSGDLSVYWYQQSLDQGLQFLIQYYNGEERAKGNILERFSAQQFPDLHSELNLSSLELGDSALYFCASSAPGRERETQYFGPGTRLLVL.

This chain uses TRBV7-9 with TRBJ2-1; 7 bases agree with TRBD1. This CDR3 is 16 amino acids long. The V gene's germline CDR1 is SEHNR and CDR2 FQNEAQ (reference sequence). V shed 4 bases, J shed 2 bases, and the junction held 8 bases outside the gene matches. The CDR3 is CASSSRTGITYNEQFF. DNA for the CDR3: TGTGCCAGCAGCTCGCGGACAGGTATTACCTACAATGAGCAGTTCTTC.

This chain connects TRBV11-2 to TRBJ2-5; tentatively, D is TRBD2 (6 bases). This CDR3 is 13 amino acids long. V was trimmed by 2 bases and J by 3 bases, leaving 7 bases between them. Germline values: CDR1 SGHAT, CDR2 FQNNGV. DNA of the CDR3: TGTGCCAGCAGCTTACCGGGGGAAGAGACCCAGTACTTC. This sequence encodes CASSLPGEETQYF.

The V gene is TRBV28, the J gene TRBJ2-6, with TRBD2 matching over 11 bases. J lost 0 bases, V lost 7 bases, and 8 bases had no gene match. In germline, CDR1 is MDHEN, CDR2 SYDVKM. This CDR3 is 18 amino acids long. CDR3 region: CASTPSGRFRSGANVLTF. CDR3 bases: TGTGCCAGCACCCCTAGCGGGAGGTTCCGCTCTGGGGCCAACGTCCTGACTTTC.